The 8 T cell receptor beta chains presented below share a single source sample, sequenced in a study of post-analysis software for immune sequencing data. General study points: Controls had lower frequencies than patients of about five TRBV segments, which included TRBV5-6, TRBV5-1 and TRBV20-1.

cDNA libraries for TCR beta contained unique molecular identifiers. TCRdb reanalysed the PCR reads using MiXCR and keeps one entry per CDR3 protein. This sample has roughly 870,000 distinct CDR3 sequences; approximately 57% occur once, and the top ten carry under 6%. For these receptors, no antigen is known. The sequenced material came from blood. These receptors were obtained from a girl between 10 and 17 years old with multiple sclerosis.

The CDR3 protein is CASSFSMGGNEQYF. DNA for the CDR3: TGTGCCAGCAGCTTTTCTATGGGCGGGAACGAGCAGTACTTC. The genes are TRBV7-9 and TRBJ2-7; D is perhaps TRBD2 (6 bases). With 3 bases removed from V and 5 bases from J, the gap between germline ends came to 14 bases. The CDR3 runs to 14 residues. CDR1 is SEHNR and CDR2 is FQNEAQ in the germline V gene (reference sequence).

The V call is TRBV29-1, the J call TRBJ2-1, with D possibly TRBD2 on 5 matching bases. CDR1 is SQVTM and CDR2 is ANQGSEA in the germline V gene. The CDR3 spans 14 residues. Trimming removed 3 bases from V and 5 bases from J, with 14 bases in between. CDR3 residues: CSVEEVRGNNEQFF. DNA of the CDR3: TGCAGCGTTGAGGAGGTTCGCGGCAACAATGAGCAGTTCTTC.

The chain links TRBV29-1 to TRBJ2-5; TRBD2 is a possible D gene (5 bases). The DNA end is more similar to TRBJ2-7, so the J call may be wrong. Germline CDR1 reads SQVTM; CDR2 reads ANQGSEA. The CDR3 has 11 amino acids. This chain's CDR3 is CSGTRGYEQYF. CDR3 nucleotide sequence: TGCAGCGGGACCCGGGGTTACGAGCAGTACTTC.

The V gene is TRBV7-9, the J gene TRBJ2-1, with TRBD2 matching over 8 bases. The V gene's germline CDR1 is SEHNR and CDR2 FQNEAQ (reference sequence). The junction had 2 bases not matched to a gene; V was cut back by 6 bases and J by 4 bases. The CDR3 is made up of 13 amino acids. CDR3 residues: CASRGLEYNEQFF. CDR3 sequence (DNA): TGTGCCAGCAGGGGACTAGAGTACAATGAGCAGTTCTTC.

The V and J genes are TRBV20-1 and TRBJ2-4; 9 bases map to TRBD2. The trim removed 6 bases at V and 3 bases at J, leaving 6 bases unmatched. Germline-derived CDR1 and CDR2 are DFQATT and SNEGSKA (reference sequence). This CDR3 is built from 14 residues. Written as DNA, the CDR3 is TGCAGTGCAAATAGCGGGGGTGACAAAAACATTCAGTACTTC. It is translated as CSANSGGDKNIQYF.

The rearrangement uses TRBV29-1 and TRBJ2-4; the D gene could be TRBD1 or TRBD2 (5 bases each). The CDR3 spans 14 residues. Between the trimmed V and J ends, which lost 5 bases and 0 bases, there was a span of 11 bases. The germline V gene has CDR1 SQVTM and CDR2 ANQGSEA. The CDR3 protein is CSVLTGTAKNIQYF. The CDR3 region has the DNA TGCAGCGTTCTAACCGGGACAGCCAAAAACATTCAGTACTTC.

CDR3 sequence (DNA): TGTGCCAGCAGCCACCTAAAGATGGCGGATACGCAGTATTTT. It yields the protein CASSHLKMADTQYF. The rearrangement joins TRBV3-1 to TRBJ2-3; D not certain. Germline CDR1 and CDR2: LGHDT and YNNKEL (reference sequence). The CDR3 has 14 amino acids. V lost 3 bases, J lost 6 bases, and 13 bases lay in between.

This clonotype occurred a few times. CDR3 in amino acids: CASSLGHGPDTQYF. The CDR3 region has the DNA TGTGCCAGCAGCTTAGGTCATGGACCAGATACGCAGTATTTT. This chain uses TRBV7-6 with TRBJ2-3, with unresolved D. The ends were cut back, 1 base at V and 4 bases at J, with 9 bases in the middle. CDR3 length: 14 amino acids. Germline-derived CDR1 and CDR2 are SGHVS and FNYEAQ.